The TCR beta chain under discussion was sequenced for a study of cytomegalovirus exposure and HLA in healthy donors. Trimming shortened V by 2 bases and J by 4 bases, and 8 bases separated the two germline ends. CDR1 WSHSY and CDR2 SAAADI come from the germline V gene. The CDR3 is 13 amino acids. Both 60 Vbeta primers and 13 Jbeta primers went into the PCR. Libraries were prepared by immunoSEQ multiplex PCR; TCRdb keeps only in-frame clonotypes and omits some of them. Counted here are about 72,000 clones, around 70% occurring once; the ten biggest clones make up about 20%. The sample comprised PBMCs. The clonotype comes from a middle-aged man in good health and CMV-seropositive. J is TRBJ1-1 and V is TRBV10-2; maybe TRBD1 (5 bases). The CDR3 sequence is CASSEKGFTEAFF. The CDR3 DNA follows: TGCGCCAGCAGTGAGAAGGGGTTCACTGAAGCTTTCTTT.